Given below is one TCR beta chain in context. V was cut by 6 bases and J by 3 bases, with 12 bases left in between. The CDR3 spans 13 residues. Germline V gene data show CDR1 as ENHRY and CDR2 as SYGVKD. The sample belongs to a study of OX40 agonist ivuxolimab in advanced cancers. Using immunoSEQ multiplex PCR, the repertoire was profiled, and TCRdb retains in-frame clones only, with some absent. The sample holds 30,000 or so clones, around four fifths seen once. The J gene is TRBJ2-7, the V gene TRBV10-3, with D perhaps matching TRBD1 or TRBD2 (5 bases each). The clonotype originates from an adult with an advanced solid tumor such as melanoma, head and neck, liver or kidney cancer. The specimen comprised CD4+ or CD8+ T cells sorted from blood, sampled in a trial of the OX40 agonist ivuxolimab. The CDR3 region is CAIRRDGNYEQYF. The CDR3 region has the DNA TGTGCCATCAGGAGGGACGGAAACTACGAGCAGTACTTC.